This T cell receptor (beta chain) was identified during a study of blood T cell repertoires in COVID-19. Across the study: COVID-19 samples collected from the United States, Italy and Spain covered acute and convalescent phases.

The V end was cut by 3 bases, the J end by 8 bases, with 13 bases between. CDR1 is MDHEN, CDR2 SYDVKM, per germline. This CDR3 has 13 amino acids. In the source study's methods: Amplification of reference gene primers was used by the study to estimate nucleated cell counts. Only in-frame clones appear in the TCRdb table, and some are missing; sequencing was by immunoSEQ multiplex PCR. That table furnishes V, J and clone size, whereas the DNA furnished D and trimming. Here the sample spans fewer than 500,000 clones, roughly 90% being singletons. Only one count was recorded for this clone. J is TRBJ1-2 and V is TRBV28, with a tentative D call TRBD1 (6 bases). The receptor's source is a woman younger than 45 with acute COVID-19. The sample comprised PBMCs or T cells enriched from blood (not recorded which). CDR3 amino acids: CASSFSRGGGYTF. CDR3 nucleotides: TGTGCCAGCAGTTTTAGCAGGGGAGGGGGCTACACCTTC.